This entry lists 3 T cell receptor beta chains sequenced from one sample in a study of OX40 agonist ivuxolimab in advanced cancers. Clones were read by immunoSEQ multiplex PCR, and TCRdb kept only the in-frame ones, dropping some. The top ten hold around 4.8% of the sample, which has about 32,000 clones, approximately 90% seen once. Sequencing used CD4+ or CD8+ T cells sorted from blood, obtained in a trial of the OX40 agonist ivuxolimab. All receptors derive from an adult with an advanced solid tumor such as melanoma, head and neck, liver or kidney cancer.

V usage is TRBV5-4 and J usage is TRBJ2-5; D call uncertain. The CDR3 extends over 15 amino acids. Trimming cost V 0 bases and J 4 bases, with 13 bases left between them. Germline V lookup: CDR1 SGHNT, CDR2 YYREEE (reference sequence). The CDR3 spells CASSLVGSLGETQYF. Here the CDR3 DNA reads TGTGCCAGCAGCTTGGTTGGCAGCCTAGGAGAGACCCAGTACTTC.

The CDR3 sequence: CASSPFPNGANVLTF. The CDR3 coding sequence is TGTGCCAGTAGCCCTTTCCCGAATGGGGCCAACGTCCTGACTTTC. The V call is TRBV19, the J call TRBJ2-6; no clear D gene. V was shortened by 6 bases and J by 3 bases, with 12 bases between the two germline ends. The germline gives CDR1 LNHDA, CDR2 SQIVND (reference sequence). CDR3 length equals 15 residues.

This chain links TRBV4-1 with TRBJ2-1; 12 bases line up with TRBD2. This CDR3 is 15 amino acids long. With V trimmed by 4 bases and J by 7 bases, 5 bases remained unmatched. Germline CDR1 is MGHRA and CDR2 is YSYEKL. The CDR3 reads CASSPTSGGGNEQFF. DNA of the CDR3: TGCGCCAGCAGCCCGACTAGCGGGGGAGGAAATGAGCAGTTCTTC.